Following are 29 T cell receptor beta chains from one sample sequenced in a study of T-cell memory formation after mild COVID-19. One entry per CDR3 protein, called by TCRdb with MiXCR from the 5' RACE reads. Of over 350,000 distinct CDR3 sequences in the sample, roughly a quarter were seen once. The sequenced sample was PBMCs or a T cell subset sorted from them (not recorded which). These receptors were collected from an adult woman who had mild COVID-19 (a few samples of this study predate the infection). Cell type and time point are not known.

This clonotype was counted at least ten times. The rearrangement uses TRBV5-4 and TRBJ1-2, with D uncertain. The CDR3 has 13 residues. Deletions cut 0 bases from V and 2 bases from J, with 5 bases between. Germline assignment: CDR1 SGHNT and CDR2 YYREEE (reference sequence). Here the CDR3 reads CASSLAKNYGYTF. In nucleotides, the CDR3 is TGTGCCAGCAGCTTGGCGAAGAACTATGGCTACACCTTC.

The V call is TRBV20-1, the J call TRBJ2-2, with TRBD1 matching over 7 bases. The ends lost 6 bases at V and 4 bases at J; junction bases unmatched: 14. CDR1 is DFQATT and CDR2 is SNEGSKA in the germline V gene (reference sequence). The CDR3 totals 16 residues. CDR3 sequence (DNA): TGCAGTGCCCGATCGCAAGGACAGGTCGCCACCGGGGAGCTGTTTTTT. Amino acids: CSARSQGQVATGELFF.

This clonotype was found a few times. The V and J genes are TRBV11-2 and TRBJ2-3, with a tentative D call TRBD2 (6 bases). CDR1 is SGHAT, CDR2 FQNNGV, per germline. Trimming removed 4 bases at V and 5 bases at J, with 22 bases between. This CDR3 comprises 17 residues. The CDR3, as DNA: TGTGCCAGCAGCTCCCGCCGGGACTCCCTTAGTGGAGATACGCAGTATTTT. It yields the protein CASSSRRDSLSGDTQYF.

In this sample, this clonotype turned up a few times. The chain is built from TRBV27 and TRBJ2-5, with D possibly being TRBD2 (7 bases). CDR1 and CDR2 from the germline V gene are MNHEY and SMNVEV (reference sequence). CDR3 size: 13 residues. V dropped 6 bases and J dropped 4 bases, with 12 bases sitting between them. This CDR3 reads CASSYREGETQYF. The CDR3 nucleotides read TGTGCCAGCAGCTACAGGGAGGGAGAGACCCAGTACTTC.

The J gene is TRBJ2-1, the V gene TRBV7-3; weak D call: TRBD1 (6 bases). The CDR3 extends over 14 amino acids. The germline V gene has CDR1 SGHTA and CDR2 FQGTGA. The ends were cut back, 5 bases at V and 4 bases at J, with 12 bases in the middle. The CDR3 DNA reads TGTGCCAGCAGCCCAGGGGTCGGATACAATGAGCAGTTCTTC. Translated: CASSPGVGYNEQFF.

J is TRBJ2-1 and V is TRBV3-1; 10 bases agree with TRBD2. CDR1 is LGHDT and CDR2 is YNNKEL in the germline V gene (reference sequence). J lost 7 bases, V lost 4 bases, and 4 bases had no gene match. The CDR3 has 14 residues. The DNA for the CDR3 is TGTGCCAGCAGCCCTAGCGGGGGTGGAAATGAGCAGTTCTTC. Its translation is CASSPSGGGNEQFF.

J is TRBJ2-5 and V is TRBV12-3 or TRBV12-4, with TRBD2 matching over 7 bases. The CDR3 is made up of 15 amino acids. J lost 1 base, V lost 2 bases, and 4 bases had no gene match. CDR3 amino acids: CASSLMGGVQETQYF. The CDR3 coding sequence is TGTGCCAGCAGTTTAATGGGAGGGGTCCAAGAGACCCAGTACTTC.

The J gene is TRBJ2-3, the V gene TRBV3-1, with 8 bases lining up with TRBD2. Germline assignment: CDR1 LGHDT and CDR2 YNNKEL (reference sequence). This CDR3 is 14 amino acids long. V lost 4 bases, J lost 6 bases, and 6 bases stayed unmatched. This CDR3 reads CASSPRGGWDTQYF. DNA for the CDR3: TGTGCCAGCAGCCCTCGGGGGGGCTGGGATACGCAGTATTTT.

This clonotype appeared a few times. This sequence joins TRBV4-2 and TRBJ2-3; 10 bases fit TRBD2. Germline V gene sequence: CDR1 LGHNA, CDR2 YNFKEQ. V gave up 1 base and J gave up 2 bases; unmatched junction bases: 6. The CDR3 spans 17 residues. The CDR3: CASSQAPGLAITDTQYF. The CDR3, as DNA: TGTGCCAGCAGCCAAGCCCCGGGACTAGCGATCACAGATACGCAGTATTTT.

This clonotype was picked up a small number of times. The chain uses TRBV20-1 and TRBJ1-1; D not certain. Between the trimmed V and J ends, which lost 8 bases and 3 bases, there was a span of 16 bases. The CDR3 extends over 13 amino acids. Looked up from germline, CDR1 is DFQATT and CDR2 is SNEGSKA (reference sequence). CDR3 sequence (DNA): TGCAGTCCTCGTGGGAGCGGCGACACTGAAGCTTTCTTT. It codes for CSPRGSGDTEAFF.

The CDR3 spells CASSLSEDNSPLHF. The CDR3 bases are TGTGCCAGCAGCCTCTCCGAAGATAATTCACCCCTCCACTTT. V gene TRBV7-6 combines with J gene TRBJ1-6; D is undetermined. CDR1 and CDR2 from the germline V gene are SGHVS and FNYEAQ. This CDR3 region has 14 residues. The V end lost 5 bases, the J end lost 5 bases, and 10 bases lay between the germline ends.

Only a few counts were recorded for this clonotype. The CDR3 is CASSQPPPLAGNEQFF. CDR3 sequence (DNA): TGTGCCAGCAGCCAACCCCCCCCGTTGGCAGGCAATGAGCAGTTCTTC. This chain links TRBV11-1 with TRBJ2-1; D not certain. The germline V gene has CDR1 SGHAT and CDR2 FQDESV (reference sequence). The length of the CDR3 is 16 residues. Trimming stripped 5 bases from V and 6 bases from J, with 20 bases between. Full variable domain (remainder filled in from reference TRBV11-1 and TRBJ2-1): EAEVAQSPRYKITEKSQAVAFWCDPISGHATLYWYRQILGQGPELLVQFQDESVVDDSQLPKDRFSAERLKGVDSTLKIQPAELGDSAMYLCASSQPPPLAGNEQFFGPGTRLTVL.

The V and J genes are TRBV29-1 and TRBJ2-4; possible D gene TRBD1, 5 bases. The germline V gene encodes CDR1 SQVTM and CDR2 ANQGSEA. The length of the CDR3 is 17 residues. V lost 3 bases to trimming and J lost 3 bases, with 21 bases between them. CDR3 protein: CSVDENNGTGYKNIQYF. The CDR3 region has the DNA TGCAGCGTTGATGAAAACAATGGTACAGGTTACAAAAACATTCAGTACTTC.

The rearrangement joins TRBV7-3 to TRBJ2-1; 12 nucleotides line up with TRBD1. The V segment lost 8 bases and the J segment 9 bases; nucleotides outside the gene matches: 2. Germline V gene lookup returns CDR1 SGHTA and CDR2 FQGTGA. The length of the CDR3 is 12 residues. The CDR3 DNA is TGTGCCAGCGGGACAGGGGGCACTGAGCAGTTCTTC. Translation: CASGTGGTEQFF.

The V call is TRBV18, the J call TRBJ1-6; unclear D gene. Looked up from germline, CDR1 is KGHSH and CDR2 is LQKENI. This CDR3 spans 16 amino acids. V was shortened by 5 bases and J by 0 bases, with 11 bases between the two germline ends. The CDR3 reads CASSASGSSYNSPLHF. DNA for the CDR3: TGTGCCAGCTCAGCGAGCGGCAGCTCCTATAATTCACCCCTCCACTTT.

A few counts support this clonotype. The chain joins TRBV27 to TRBJ1-5, with 7 bases fitting TRBD1. This CDR3 has 16 amino acids. V lost 6 bases to trimming and J lost 4 bases; unmatched junction nucleotides: 12. Germline lookup yields CDR1 MNHEY and CDR2 SMNVEV (reference sequence). CDR3 amino acids: CASRPPPGGFNQPQHF. The CDR3 bases are TGTGCCAGCAGACCCCCCCCAGGGGGATTTAATCAGCCCCAGCATTTT.

This clonotype was counted a few times. CDR3 DNA sequence: TGCAGCGTTGTTGGAGGAGAGGGCCGTTGGAACACTGAAGCTTTCTTT. Residues: CSVVGGEGRWNTEAFF. This chain connects TRBV29-1 to TRBJ1-1; D unclear. V was shortened by 4 bases and J by 1 base, with 19 bases between the two germline ends. CDR1 and CDR2 (germline): SQVTM, ANQGSEA. The CDR3 consists of 16 residues.

In this sample, this clonotype turned up many times. The J gene is TRBJ1-1, the V gene TRBV9; 10 bases fit TRBD1. The CDR3 has 17 amino acids. Looked up from germline, CDR1 is SGDLS and CDR2 is YYNGEE. Trimming took 0 bases from V and 3 from J; bases not matched to a gene: 8. The DNA of the CDR3 is TGTGCCAGCAGCGTAGGACAGGGGGCCTTGATTGACACTGAAGCTTTCTTT. Translation: CASSVGQGALIDTEAFF.

The chain recombines TRBV5-1 with TRBJ2-1; a possible D gene is TRBD2 (6 bases). Trimming removed 0 bases at V and 3 bases at J, with 16 bases between. Germline V gene lookup returns CDR1 SGHRS and CDR2 YFSETQ. This CDR3 region has 17 residues. CDR3 bases: TGCGCCAGCAGCTTGGTCGCTAGGGCGGGAAGCTACAATGAGCAGTTCTTC. Its translation: CASSLVARAGSYNEQFF.

This chain connects TRBV3-1 to TRBJ2-2; D is ambiguous. The CDR3 is 14 residues long. Germline V gives CDR1 LGHDT, CDR2 YNNKEL (reference sequence). Trimming took 0 bases from V and 7 from J, leaving 9 bases between them. CDR3 residues: CASSQDLSYGELFF. The CDR3 region has the DNA TGTGCCAGCAGCCAAGATCTGAGCTACGGGGAGCTGTTTTTT.

This clonotype was counted only a few times. The J gene is TRBJ1-2, the V gene TRBV5-1, with 9 bases identical to TRBD1. The CDR3 is 17 amino acids. J gave up 2 bases and V 1 base, and 9 bases lay outside the gene matches. Germline assignment: CDR1 SGHRS and CDR2 YFSETQ. The CDR3 region is CASSLRSTGTGNYGYTF. DNA for the CDR3: TGCGCCAGCAGCTTGAGGTCCACCGGGACAGGGAACTATGGCTACACCTTC.

This clonotype was observed a handful of times. The chain employs TRBV5-1 and TRBJ1-2; D might be TRBD1 (5 bases). The CDR3 has 13 residues. Germline V gene data show CDR1 as SGHRS and CDR2 as YFSETQ. Deletions cut 4 bases from V and 2 bases from J, with 9 bases between. CDR3 DNA sequence: TGCGCCAGCAGCCAGACAGAGAACTATGGCTACACCTTC. It is translated as CASSQTENYGYTF.

Only one count was recorded for this clonotype. This chain uses TRBV2 with TRBJ2-5; TRBD2 matches 13 bases. This CDR3 is built from 16 residues. Trimming removed 6 bases from V and 2 bases from J; junction bases left unmatched: 6. The V gene's germline CDR1 is SNHLY and CDR2 FYNNEI. The CDR3 loop reads CASSLTSGGIQETQYF. CDR3 nucleotide sequence: TGTGCCAGCAGCCTGACTAGCGGGGGGATTCAAGAGACCCAGTACTTC. The variable domain in full, completed from reference TRBV2 and TRBJ2-5, reads EPEVTQTPSHQVTQMGQEVILRCVPISNHLYFYWYRQILGQKVEFLVSFYNNEISEKSEIFDDQFSVERPDGSNFTLKIRSTKLEDSAMYFCASSLTSGGIQETQYFGPGTRLLVL.

The J gene is TRBJ1-1, the V gene TRBV6-2 or TRBV6-3, with D unclear. The V gene's germline CDR1 is MNHEY and CDR2 SVGEGT. The V and J ends lost 7 bases and 5 bases respectively, with 23 bases between them. The CDR3 contains 16 residues. Here the CDR3 reads CASKEKEVIQRTEAFF. CDR3 coding DNA: TGTGCCAGCAAAGAAAAAGAAGTAATCCAAAGGACTGAAGCTTTCTTT.

In nucleotides, the CDR3 is TGCGCCAGCAGCTTGGGACAGATCTCTGGAAACACCATATATTTT. This translates into CASSLGQISGNTIYF. The chain employs TRBV5-1 and TRBJ1-3, with TRBD1 as a possible D gene (5 bases). This CDR3 contains 15 residues. Germline V lookup: CDR1 SGHRS, CDR2 YFSETQ. Between the trimmed V and J ends, which lost 0 bases and 0 bases, there was a span of 7 bases.

This clonotype came up a few times. The chain links TRBV29-1 to TRBJ2-7; D ambiguous. CDR3 length equals 13 residues. V was pared by 4 bases and J by 3 bases, with 13 bases between. CDR1 and CDR2 from the germline V gene are SQVTM and ANQGSEA. This CDR3 reads CSVAKQTGYEQYF. CDR3 DNA sequence: TGCAGCGTTGCTAAACAGACTGGCTACGAGCAGTACTTC.

The chain joins TRBV20-1 to TRBJ1-1, with D perhaps matching TRBD1 (6 bases). V lost 0 bases and J 1 base, leaving 6 bases between the germline ends. The CDR3 sequence is 13 residues long. CDR1 and CDR2 (germline): DFQATT, SNEGSKA (reference sequence). The CDR3 region is CSARDRGNTEAFF. The DNA of the CDR3 is TGCAGTGCTAGAGACAGGGGGAACACTGAAGCTTTCTTT.

This rearrangement joins TRBV6-6 to TRBJ1-2; D gene unclear. The CDR3 sequence is 13 residues long. Trimming shortened V by 7 bases and J by 7 bases, and 16 bases separated the two germline ends. Per the germline V gene, CDR1 is MNHNY and CDR2 is SVGAGI (reference sequence). The CDR3 nucleotides are TGTGCCAGCAACCTCCGGGCGTCGGGTGGCTACACCTTC. It encodes CASNLRASGGYTF.

This clonotype was seen more than once but under ten times. The rearrangement links TRBV25-1 to TRBJ1-5; D is perhaps TRBD1 (5 bases). The CDR3 runs to 12 residues. V was clipped by 8 bases and J by 5 bases, with 10 bases between them. Germline values: CDR1 MGHDK, CDR2 SYGVNS. The CDR3 sequence is CASGRGYQPQHF. Written as DNA, the CDR3 is TGTGCCAGCGGGAGGGGTTATCAGCCCCAGCATTTT.